The rows below give T cell receptor beta chains drawn from one sample of a study of T cell responses to AZD1222 COVID-19 vaccine. Assay: immunoSEQ multiplex PCR; the TCRdb copy retains only in-frame clones and omits some. Here the sample spans 150,000 or so clones, over 75% being singletons. Sequences were derived from peripheral blood, sampled on day 0 of AZD1222 vaccination. These receptors were taken from an adult in good health. CDR3s include the opening cysteine and the closing phenylalanine or tryptophan. Fields, in order: J gene, V gene, clone size, CDR3 length, D gene, CDR3 DNA, CDR3 protein. A D gene is named only where the DNA matches it firmly. Size values are once, few and many counts, or a class for expanded clones, and some rows have none.

>TRBJ1-6|TRBV12-5|NA|14|NA
TGTGCTAGTGTTTCGGGGGGTTTCGGCTCACCCCTCCACTTT
CASVSGGFGSPLHF
>TRBJ2-2|TRBV6-5|NA|15|TRBD2
TGTGCCAGCACAGAAGGGCTAGCGGGGACCGGGGAGCTGTTTTTT
CASTEGLAGTGELFF
>TRBJ2-1|TRBV7-8|NA|13|NA
TGTGCCAGCAGCTCCGCTAAGAACAATGAGCAGTTCTTC
CASSSAKNNEQFF
>TRBJ1-1|TRBV11-2|NA|17|TRBD1
TGTGCCAGCAGCTTAGATCCCGCAGGACAGGCGTACACTGAAGCTTTCTTT
CASSLDPAGQAYTEAFF
>TRBJ1-6|TRBV19|NA|13|TRBD1
TGTGCCACCCAGGACAGGGGGGAATCACCCCTCCACTTT
CATQDRGESPLHF
>TRBJ2-1|TRBV9|NA|15|TRBD2
TGTGCCAGCAGCGTAGGAGGACTAGCGGGAAATGAGCAGTTCTTC
CASSVGGLAGNEQFF
>TRBJ2-7|TRBV7-9|NA|14|NA
TGTGCCAGCAGCAATCCCGGGAGCCTATACGAGCAGTACTTC
CASSNPGSLYEQYF
>TRBJ1-2|TRBV14|once|13|TRBD1
TGTGCCAGCAGCCTAAACAGGGGTAATGGCTACACCTTC
CASSLNRGNGYTF
>TRBJ2-7|TRBV6-9|NA|17|TRBD2
TGTGCCAGCAGTTCAGCCTCTAGCGGGTCGGACGGCTACGAGCAGTACTTC
CASSSASSGSDGYEQYF
>TRBJ2-7|TRBV30|NA|15|NA
TGTGCCGGTACCGGGACCCCAGAGCAGGCCTACGAGCAGTACTTC
CAGTGTPEQAYEQYF
>TRBJ1-4|TRBV16|NA|15|NA
TGTGCCAGCAGCCAATCGGCGGTCCCTAATGAAAAACTGTTTTTT
CASSQSAVPNEKLFF
>TRBJ1-5|TRBV25-1|NA|15|NA
TGTGCCAGCAGTTCCAGGGGTGTGGGCAATCAGCCCCAGCATTTT
CASSSRGVGNQPQHF
>TRBJ2-1|TRBV5-1|NA|15|NA
TGCGCCAGCTCCTCCCCGGGAAGAGGCCCCAATGAGCAGTTCTTC
CASSSPGRGPNEQFF
>TRBJ2-3|TRBV6-2/TRBV6-3|NA|15|TRBD2
TGTGCCAGCAGTAAGGTAGCGGGGTGGACAGATACGCAGTATTTT
CASSKVAGWTDTQYF
>TRBJ1-6|TRBV27|NA|14|TRBD1
TGTGCCAGCGGCCTGAACAGGGGAAAGTCACCCCTCCACTTT
CASGLNRGKSPLHF
>TRBJ2-4|TRBV30|NA|14|TRBD1
TGTGCCTGGACCCGGGACAGGCATGGGGGGAGCGGGTACTTC
CAWTRDRHGGSGYF
>TRBJ1-5|TRBV2|NA|13|NA
TGTGCCAGCAGCGGAAATCATAATCAGCCCCAGCATTTT
CASSGNHNQPQHF
>TRBJ2-2|TRBV7-2|NA|14|NA
TGTGCCAGCAGCTTAGACTCCTCCACCGGGGAGCTGTTTTTT
CASSLDSSTGELFF
>TRBJ2-3|TRBV19|NA|19|TRBD2
TGTGCCAGTAGTCACACTAGCGGGAGTGGGCTCGCTAGCACAGATACGCAGTATTTT
CASSHTSGSGLASTDTQYF
>TRBJ2-1|TRBV6-5|NA|14|TRBD2
TGTGCCAGCAGTTACTTAGCGGGAGAGGGTGAGCAGTTCTTC
CASSYLAGEGEQFF
>TRBJ2-1|TRBV28|NA|16|TRBD1
TGTGCCAGCAGTTTATGGGGGACAGGGACGGTCAATGAGCAGTTCTTC
CASSLWGTGTVNEQFF
>TRBJ1-5|TRBV7-8|few|14|NA
TGTGCCAGCAGCGATCTTGTGGGAGACCAGCCCCAGCATTTT
CASSDLVGDQPQHF
>TRBJ2-6|TRBV9|NA|17|NA
TGTGCCAGCAGCCAAGGGAACAGGCCCACGGGGGCCAACGTCCTGACTTTC
CASSQGNRPTGANVLTF
>TRBJ2-1|TRBV13|few|12|NA
TGTGCCAGCAGCTTAAGTTACAATGAGCAGTTCTTC
CASSLSYNEQFF
>TRBJ2-3|TRBV11-3|NA|15|TRBD2
TGTGCCAGCAGCTTAGAAGCTAGCGGGAGGGCTACGCAGTATTTT
CASSLEASGRATQYF
>TRBJ2-1|TRBV28|NA|14|TRBD1
TGTGCCAGCAGTCCTCACAGGGGGCGGAATGAGCAGTTCTTC
CASSPHRGRNEQFF
>TRBJ1-6|TRBV6-5|NA|15|TRBD1
TGTGCCACCAGACAAAGGACAGGGGATAATTCACCCCTCCACTTT
CATRQRTGDNSPLHF
>TRBJ2-7|TRBV24-1|NA|16|TRBD2
TGTGCCACCAGTGACCCCGGGACTAGCGGGTCCTACGAGCAGTACTTC
CATSDPGTSGSYEQYF
>TRBJ1-2|TRBV6-6|few|15|TRBD1
TGTGCCAGCAGTGGCGGGACAGGTCGGGCGAGAGGCTACACCTTC
CASSGGTGRARGYTF
>TRBJ2-7|TRBV4-3|NA|16|NA
TGCGCCAGCAGCCAAGATCAGGGCGGGACAGCCGACGAGCAGTACTTC
CASSQDQGGTADEQYF
>TRBJ2-2|TRBV6-2/TRBV6-3|NA|14|NA
TGTGCCAGCAGTTACGTGATGCTCACCGGGGAGCTGTTTTTT
CASSYVMLTGELFF
>TRBJ2-6|TRBV5-6|NA|16|NA
TGTGCCAGCAGCTCGTACGTTGGCTCCGGGGCCAACGTCCTGACTTTC
CASSSYVGSGANVLTF
>TRBJ2-2|TRBV7-8|NA|17|TRBD1
TGTGCCAGCAGCTTAGGCTTGGGGACAGGGCATACCGGGGAGCTGTTTTTT
CASSLGLGTGHTGELFF
>TRBJ2-1|TRBV15|NA|16|TRBD2
TGTGCCACCAGCCCGCAGCTAAGCGGGAGTATGAATGAGCAGTTCTTC
CATSPQLSGSMNEQFF
>TRBJ2-7|TRBV5-1|NA|19|TRBD2
TGCGCCAGCAGCTTGGGAGGGACTAGCGGGGGGGCGCCGACCTACGAGCAGTACTTC
CASSLGGTSGGAPTYEQYF
>TRBJ2-5|TRBV3-1/TRBV3-2|NA|14|TRBD2
TGTGCCAGCGGAGGACTAGCGCTTGGGGAGACCCAGTACTTC
CASGGLALGETQYF
>TRBJ2-2|TRBV28|NA|12|NA
TGTGCCAGCAGTTTATTGGCCGGGGAGCTGTTTTTT
CASSLLAGELFF
>TRBJ1-2|TRBV2|NA|15|TRBD1
TGTGCCAGCAGCGGGACAGGGGGCATTAACTATGGCTACACCTTC
CASSGTGGINYGYTF
>TRBJ1-1|TRBV5-5|once|14|NA
TGTGCCAGCAGCTTGTCGTCAGGGACTGGCGGAGCTTTCTTT
CASSLSSGTGGAFF
>TRBJ1-4|TRBV5-1|NA|16|NA
TGCGCCAGCAGCCCCGGATCTTTAGGCCCTAATGAAAAACTGTTTTTT
CASSPGSLGPNEKLFF
>TRBJ2-4|TRBV7-3|once|15|TRBD1
TGTGCCAGCAGCGCTACCGGGACAGGGAGGGACATTCAGTACTTC
CASSATGTGRDIQYF
>TRBJ1-1|TRBV3-1/TRBV3-2|NA|13|NA
TGTGCCAGCAGCCCCCAAGGGGGCACTGAAGCTTTCTTT
CASSPQGGTEAFF
>TRBJ2-3|TRBV10-1|NA|16|NA
TGCGCCAGCAGTGAGAAGAGGGCTGCTGGAGGGGATACGCAGTATTTT
CASSEKRAAGGDTQYF
>TRBJ1-6|TRBV27|NA|13|NA
TGTGCCAGCTGGGGGGGGCGAAGTTCACCCCTCCACTTT
CASWGGRSSPLHF
>TRBJ1-1|TRBV18|once|14|TRBD1
TGTGCCAGCTCAGAGGGACAGGGGTTGACTGAAGCTTTCTTT
CASSEGQGLTEAFF
>TRBJ2-1|TRBV6-2/TRBV6-3|NA|12|NA
TGTGCCAGCAGTTTTGAGGGGGATGAGCAGTTCTTC
CASSFEGDEQFF
>TRBJ2-6|TRBV19|NA|20|TRBD1
TGTGCCAGTAGTATCCCCCTCCGAGGACAGGGGGCGTCTGGGGCCAACGTCCTGACTTTC
CASSIPLRGQGASGANVLTF